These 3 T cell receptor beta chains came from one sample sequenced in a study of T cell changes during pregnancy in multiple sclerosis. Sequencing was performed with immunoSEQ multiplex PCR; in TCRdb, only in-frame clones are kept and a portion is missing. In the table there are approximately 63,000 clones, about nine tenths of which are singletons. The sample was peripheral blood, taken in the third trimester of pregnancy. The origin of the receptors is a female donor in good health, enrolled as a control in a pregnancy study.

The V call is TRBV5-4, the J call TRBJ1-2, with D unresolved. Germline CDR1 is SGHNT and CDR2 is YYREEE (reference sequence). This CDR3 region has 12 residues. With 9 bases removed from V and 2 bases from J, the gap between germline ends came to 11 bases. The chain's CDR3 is CATRGGNYGYTF. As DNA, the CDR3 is TGTGCCACCCGGGGAGGGAACTATGGCTACACCTTC.

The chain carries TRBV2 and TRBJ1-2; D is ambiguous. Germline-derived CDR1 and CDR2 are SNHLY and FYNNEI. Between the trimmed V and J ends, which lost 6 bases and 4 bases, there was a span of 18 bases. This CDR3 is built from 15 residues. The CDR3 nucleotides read TGTGCCAGCAGGGCCCCGATGGCCTCATCCTATGGCTACACCTTC. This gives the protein CASRAPMASSYGYTF.

Here the CDR3 DNA reads TGTGCCAGCGGGACAGGCTTCCAAGAGACCCAGTACTTC. Translation: CASGTGFQETQYF. This chain uses TRBV7-6 with TRBJ2-5; 8 bases align to TRBD1. Looked up from germline, CDR1 is SGHVS and CDR2 is FNYEAQ. The CDR3 covers 13 residues. Trimming took 8 bases from V and 1 from J; bases not matched to a gene: 3.